Listed below are T cell receptor beta chains from one sample, sequenced in a study of cytomegalovirus exposure and HLA in healthy donors. The assay was immunoSEQ multiplex PCR, and TCRdb's table has in-frame clones only and misses some. The table records hundreds of thousands of clones, approximately 70% of them present only once. Sequenced material: PBMCs. Source of these receptors: a female donor in good health and CMV-seronegative. Each CDR3 is given with its conserved first and last residue. The D gene is left open where the match is weak. Size is omitted from some rows. Given values are once, few, many or a class for expanded clones.

cdr3_nt	cdr3_aa	j_call	d_call	clone_size	v_call
TGTTCCAGCAGCTTAGCCGGCGGGAGCCCCTTCTCCTACGAGCAGTACTTC	CSSSLAGGSPFSYEQYF	TRBJ2-7	TRBD2	NA	TRBV7-9
TGTGCCAGCAGCCAAGCACATAGCGGAGCGTCTAGCACAGATACGCAGTATTTT	CASSQAHSGASSTDTQYF	TRBJ2-3	NA	NA	TRBV4-2
TGTGCCAGCATGTATAGCACAGATACGCAGTATTTT	CASMYSTDTQYF	TRBJ2-3	NA	NA	TRBV5-6
TGTGCCAGCAGCTTCCAAACAGGGGGCTTCGGGACCCAGTACTTC	CASSFQTGGFGTQYF	TRBJ2-5	TRBD1	NA	TRBV5-6
TGTGCTAGTGGTTTGGGACAGGGGATTTTAGATCAGCCCCAGCATTTT	CASGLGQGILDQPQHF	TRBJ1-5	TRBD1	NA	TRBV12-5
TGCGCCAGCAGCTTTCCGGCGGGAGACCACCACGAGCAGTACTTC	CASSFPAGDHHEQYF	TRBJ2-7	TRBD2	NA	TRBV5-1
TGTGCCAGCAGGGACAGTGCCTTTAATCAGCCCCAGCATTTT	CASRDSAFNQPQHF	TRBJ1-5	NA	few	TRBV2
TGTGCCAGCAGTCAACTAGCGGATTTTTCCTACGAGCAGTACTTC	CASSQLADFSYEQYF	TRBJ2-7	TRBD2	NA	TRBV14
TGTGCCAGCAGCTTAGGTGACTCTCTAAGAGAAGAGACCCAGTACTTC	CASSLGDSLREETQYF	TRBJ2-5	NA	NA	TRBV7-6
TGTGCCAGCAGCCTCCCCCAGGAGGGACTAAGCACAGATACGCAGTATTTT	CASSLPQEGLSTDTQYF	TRBJ2-3	TRBD2	NA	TRBV7-9
TGTGCCAGCAGTGACTCACTAGCGGGCCCTTCTTCCTACGAGCAGTACTTC	CASSDSLAGPSSYEQYF	TRBJ2-7	TRBD2	few	TRBV6-4
TGCAGCGTTGAGGGGCAGGGGGGCAGGAATAACTATGGCTACACCTTC	CSVEGQGGRNNYGYTF	TRBJ1-2	TRBD1	NA	TRBV29-1
TGTGCCAGCAGTGATCTAGGCGGGGAGACCCAGTACTTC	CASSDLGGETQYF	TRBJ2-5	NA	NA	TRBV2
TGTGCCACCAGCGGAGACAGGGTTGAGCAGTACTTC	CATSGDRVEQYF	TRBJ2-7	TRBD1	NA	TRBV15
TGTGCCAGCAGCTACACAGGGCCCGGAAACACCATATATTTT	CASSYTGPGNTIYF	TRBJ1-3	NA	once	TRBV7-9
TGCAGTGAGGATCGGGGTGATACGCAGTATTTT	CSEDRGDTQYF	TRBJ2-3	NA	NA	TRBV20-1
TGCGCCAGCAGCTTGGCGCAGGGTGCAGATACGCAGTATTTT	CASSLAQGADTQYF	TRBJ2-3	NA	NA	TRBV5-1
TGTGCCAGCAGCTCAAGGGGGTCGAGCTCCTACGAGCAGTACTTC	CASSSRGSSSYEQYF	TRBJ2-7	NA	NA	TRBV9
TGTGCCAGCAGCTCAGGACTAGTAGGGGCGGGTGAGCAGTTCTTC	CASSSGLVGAGEQFF	TRBJ2-1	TRBD2	NA	TRBV11-3
TGTGCCAGCAGCTTAGTAGGGGGCAGGGGTGTTTTCTTT	CASSLVGGRGVFF	TRBJ1-1	TRBD1	NA	TRBV11-3
TGTGCCAGCAGTCCGGACAGGGGGAGGGGCGAGCAGTACTTC	CASSPDRGRGEQYF	TRBJ2-7	TRBD1	NA	TRBV2
TGTGCCAGCAAGGGAGCCTTCTTCGGGCCCCAGCATTTT	CASKGAFFGPQHF	TRBJ1-5	NA	few	TRBV6-1
TGTGCCAGCAGCGAGGACAGGGGGACCCCCTACGAGCAGTACTTC	CASSEDRGTPYEQYF	TRBJ2-7	TRBD1	few	TRBV11-3
TGCGCCAGCAGCCATGGTGGGGCGGCTGAAGCTTTCTTT	CASSHGGAAEAFF	TRBJ1-1	NA	few	TRBV4-1
TGTGCCAGCTCCAATTCGGGGGAATTCGAGCAGTACTTC	CASSNSGEFEQYF	TRBJ2-7	NA	few	TRBV9
TGTGCCAGCAGTTTAGGACTAGCGGGAGTAGACGAGCAGTACTTC	CASSLGLAGVDEQYF	TRBJ2-7	TRBD2	NA	TRBV28